The present T cell receptor beta chain was sequenced within a study of blood T cell repertoires in COVID-19 (dated by TCRdb to the early 2020s). For context, the study as a whole: Samples from collaborators originated in the United States, Italy and Spain and spanned both the acute and convalescent phases of COVID-19. The prospective study material was composed of cDNA or gDNA derived from T cells, B-cell-depleted T cells, or PBMCs. Deeply sampled blood TCRbeta repertoires from subjects exposed to, actively infected with, or recovered from COVID-19 were included in the dataset. The repertoires were released in a freely available public database meant as a resource for research on the immune response to SARS-CoV-2. The samples were drawn from the first 160 participants of the ongoing ImmuneRACE study and from some 1,300 subjects provided by 6 global collaborators. A de-identified subject ID, COVID-19 status, age in years and sex were almost always included in the sample metadata. Where available, HLA class I and class II types were obtained from metadata supplied by the sample provider rather than from assay-based typing.

In regard to this clone: It lacks a known antigen. Base quality data are lacking; no much larger clone is found one base away.

V and J are truncated by 5 bases and 7 bases respectively, leaving an intervening sequence of 11 bases. The CDR3 contains 12 residues, cysteine and phenylalanine counted. CDR3 DNA only is kept here, 36 bases in frame from base 1. CDR1 and CDR2, per the germline V gene (reference sequence), are PRHDT and FYEKMQ. Here is what the overall study found, with its caveats: The amount of clinical and demographic metadata varied by source and participant and was provided uncurated.

The immunoSEQ Assay, a bias-controlled multiplex PCR, was used to amplify TCRbeta CDR3 regions from genomic DNA. On the study's bioinformatics: Within the assay, amplification of reference gene primers was used to estimate how many nucleated cells each sample contained. To quantify the absolute abundance of each unique TCRbeta CDR3 rearrangement, sequence reads were collapsed and filtered. For each sample, productive Simpson clonality was calculated as the square root of Simpson's diversity index across productive rearrangements. TCRdb obtained this table from immuneACCESS and retained in-frame rearrangements with V and J assigned. These tables miss some clones; where compared with another copy, unresolved V genes account for less than half of the shortfall, and the remainder is unexplained. That table gives V, J and clone size, and the DNA gave D and trimming. Within this sample are 200,000 to 300,000 clones, with 75% to 85% of them counted one time only. Of the sample, around 2.4% falls within the top ten clones.

A second Seattle source provided samples from volunteer blood donors who had recovered from COVID-19. The collaborating institutions used their own protocols to collect whole blood in K2EDTA tubes. Collaborator samples were shipped for TCRbeta analysis as frozen whole blood, isolated PBMCs, or DNA extracted from either sample type. The rearrangement joined TRBV13 to TRBJ1-2, with an unclear D gene assignment. Sequencing was carried out using peripheral blood. This receptor was taken from a man aged 40-49 years who had recovered from COVID-19. The DNA reads as follows: TGTGCCAGCAGCCGGGAATGGGGTGGCTACACCTTC. Its coded protein is CASSREWGGYTF. Reference TRBV13 and TRBJ1-2 proteins supply the regions before and after the CDR3; the full variable domain is: AAGVIQSPRHLIKEKRETATLKCYPIPRHDTVYWYQQGPGQDPQFLISFYEKMQSDKGSIPDRFSAQQFSDYHSELNMSSLELGDSALYFCASSREWGGYTFGSGTRLTVV.